Following are 18 T cell receptor beta chains from one sample sequenced in a study of Graves' ophthalmopathy and Graves' hyperthyroidism. Amplification targeted the TCR beta CDR3 regions, with RNA transcripts as the source material. First-round RT-PCR relied on HTBI primers, and a second-round multiplex PCR came next. TCRdb passed the multiplex PCR reads through MiXCR, listing each CDR3 protein once. The sample records more than 150,000 distinct CDR3 sequences, over 35% being singletons. What was sequenced was peripheral blood. These receptors originate from a woman aged 40-49 years with Graves' ophthalmopathy.

This rearrangement joins TRBV7-8 to TRBJ1-2; no definite D call. The germline V gene has CDR1 SGHVS and CDR2 FQNEAQ. Trimming shortened V by 3 bases and J by 8 bases, and 13 bases separated the two germline ends. The CDR3 is 13 amino acids. The CDR3 sequence: CASSFSRSEGYTF. CDR3 DNA: TGTGCCAGCAGCTTTTCCAGGTCCGAGGGCTACACCTTC.

This clonotype was seen many times. The genes are TRBV3-1 and TRBJ1-2; D is perhaps TRBD1 (6 bases). V gave up 6 bases and J gave up 8 bases, with 13 bases separating them. CDR3 length: 12 residues. Germline CDR1 and CDR2: LGHDT and YNNKEL (reference sequence). CDR3 nucleotide sequence: TGTGCCAGCAGGAGAGGACAGTACGGCTACACCTTC. Its protein is CASRRGQYGYTF.

The chain carries TRBV12-3 or TRBV12-4 and TRBJ1-1; D is undetermined. V lost 0 bases, J lost 9 bases, and 14 bases lay in between. The CDR3 length is 14 residues. CDR3 loop: CASSLAGRLTQAFF. CDR3 DNA: TGTGCCAGCAGTTTAGCCGGGCGGCTTACTCAAGCTTTCTTT.

The chain links TRBV2 to TRBJ2-5; 10 bases fit TRBD1. Trimming cost V 7 bases and J 5 bases; bases outside gene matches: 4. This CDR3 contains 13 residues. Germline V gives CDR1 SNHLY, CDR2 FYNNEI. CDR3 amino acids: CASIGDRGETQYF. Here the CDR3 DNA reads TGTGCCAGCATTGGGGACAGGGGTGAGACCCAGTACTTC.

This clonotype was detected ten times or more. This chain joins TRBV28 and TRBJ2-7, with TRBD2 matching 12 bases. V was pared by 3 bases and J by 5 bases, with 17 bases of the junction left unmatched. Germline CDR1 and CDR2: MDHEN and SYDVKM. The CDR3 is 19 amino acids. The CDR3 reads CASSFPGRGGLAGGHEQYF. CDR3 nucleotides: TGTGCCAGCAGTTTTCCTGGCAGGGGAGGCCTAGCGGGAGGGCACGAGCAGTACTTC. The full variable domain, in which reference TRBV28 and TRBJ2-7 provide the parts outside the CDR3, is DVKVTQSSRYLVKRTGEKVFLECVQDMDHENMFWYRQDPGLGLRLIYFSYDVKMKEKGDIPEGYSVSREKKERFSLILESASTNQTSMYLCASSFPGRGGLAGGHEQYFGPGTRLTVT.

This clonotype has a count of ten or more. This chain links TRBV4-1 with TRBJ2-2; TRBD2 matches 7 bases. The CDR3 sequence is 17 residues long. In germline, CDR1 is MGHRA, CDR2 YSYEKL. V lost 2 bases and J lost 5; bases outside the gene matches: 11. This CDR3 reads CASSQSPAGVGTGELFF. CDR3 nucleotides: TGCGCCAGCAGCCAATCCCCGGCGGGGGTAGGAACCGGGGAGCTGTTTTTT.

This clonotype was found many times. V usage is TRBV9 and J usage is TRBJ2-7, with a weak D call TRBD2 (6 bases). The germline V gene encodes CDR1 SGDLS and CDR2 YYNGEE. The CDR3 spans 15 residues. The ends were cut back, 4 bases at V and 2 bases at J, with 16 bases in the middle. The CDR3 region is CASSPRGSGTYEQYF. As DNA, the CDR3 is TGTGCCAGCAGCCCCCGGGGTAGCGGAACCTACGAGCAGTACTTC.

Details on this clonotype: At one end, the junction sequence differs from germline, possibly due to a read error. This chain joins TRBV10-3 and TRBJ1-2; 7 bases fit TRBD1. Per the germline V gene, CDR1 is ENHRY and CDR2 is SYGVKD. The CDR3 extends over 13 amino acids. In nucleotides, the CDR3 is TGTGCCAGCAGTTTCCCAGGGGGGGATGGCTACACCTTC. It is translated as CASSFPGGDGYTF.

The CDR3 reads CASSLSWSGDQPQHF. CDR3 nucleotides: TGTGCCAGCAGCTTATCTTGGTCGGGAGATCAGCCCCAGCATTTT. The rearrangement uses TRBV7-2 and TRBJ1-5; D is ambiguous. CDR1 is SGHTA, CDR2 FQGNSA, per germline. The CDR3 consists of 15 residues. V was shortened by 2 bases and J by 5 bases, with 13 bases between the two germline ends.

The table lists this clonotype with many counts. V gene TRBV6-2 or TRBV6-3 combines with J gene TRBJ1-2; TRBD1 might be the D (5 bases). This CDR3 region has 14 residues. Germline loops: CDR1 MNHEY, CDR2 SVGEGT. V was trimmed by 6 bases and J by 6 bases, leaving 17 bases between them. This CDR3 reads CASRTTGTAHGYTF. The CDR3 DNA reads as TGTGCCAGCAGGACTACTGGGACCGCTCATGGCTACACCTTC.

This clonotype was picked up many times. V and J are TRBV27 and TRBJ2-7; 11 nucleotides agree with TRBD2. V gave up 5 bases and J gave up 3 bases; unmatched junction bases: 15. Germline V CDR1 and CDR2: MNHEY, SMNVEV (reference sequence). There are 18 residues in the CDR3. CDR3 sequence reads: CASSPSSGRTNLHYEQYF. CDR3 nucleotides: TGTGCCAGCAGTCCCTCTAGCGGGAGGACAAATCTTCACTACGAGCAGTACTTC.

This clonotype was found many times. The chain recombines TRBV29-1 with TRBJ2-7, with TRBD2 identical over 13 bases. Per the germline V gene, CDR1 is SQVTM and CDR2 is ANQGSEA. J gave up 2 bases and V 6 bases, and 4 bases lay outside the gene matches. The CDR3 contains 14 residues. The CDR3 DNA sequence: TGCAGCGTGCGACTAGCGGGAGGCACCTACGAGCAGTACTTC. It is translated as CSVRLAGGTYEQYF.

The rearrangement links TRBV9 to TRBJ2-7; 9 positions agree with TRBD1. The CDR3 has 16 residues. Germline values: CDR1 SGDLS, CDR2 YYNGEE. V was pared by 4 bases and J by 5 bases, with 13 bases of the junction left unmatched. The CDR3 DNA follows: TGTGCCAGCAGCCCCCAGGACAGGGGCTTTGTCCACGAGCAGTACTTC. It specifies CASSPQDRGFVHEQYF.

The table lists this clonotype with many counts. This chain uses TRBV13 with TRBJ2-6, with 7 bases that match TRBD1. J lost 4 bases, V lost 6 bases, and 9 bases had no gene match. The CDR3 contains 16 residues. Germline values: CDR1 PRHDT, CDR2 FYEKMQ (reference sequence). Written as DNA, the CDR3 is TGTGCCAGCAGTCATCGAGAGGGGGCGGGGGCCAACGTCCTGACTTTC. It yields the protein CASSHREGAGANVLTF.

This clonotype was detected many times. The V gene is TRBV4-1, the J gene TRBJ1-5, with 7 bases aligning to TRBD1. CDR3 length: 16 amino acids. The V and J ends lost 2 bases and 4 bases, in that order; junction bases with no gene match: 8. The germline CDR1 and CDR2 sequences are MGHRA and YSYEKL. CDR3 in DNA: TGCGCCAGCAGCCAAAAGTGGCCGGGACAGAATCAGCCCCAGCATTTT. It specifies CASSQKWPGQNQPQHF.

V usage is TRBV6-2 or TRBV6-3 and J usage is TRBJ1-2, with D uncertain. Germline CDR1 reads MNHEY; CDR2 reads SVGEGT. This CDR3 spans 11 amino acids. The V and J ends lost 6 bases and 6 bases respectively, with 8 bases between them. The CDR3 protein is CASSHDDGYTF. The CDR3 DNA reads TGTGCCAGCAGCCACGACGATGGCTACACCTTC.

The V call is TRBV6-1, the J call TRBJ1-2; D is undetermined. Trimming removed 2 bases from V and 10 bases from J, with 17 bases in between. Germline V gene lookup returns CDR1 MNHNS and CDR2 SASEGT. The CDR3 is 14 residues long. For the CDR3, the DNA is TGTGCCAGCAGTGAAAACCTCGTTAAGGCTCACTACACCTTC. Its protein is CASSENLVKAHYTF.

This clonotype was seen repeatedly, ten times or more. The chain recombines TRBV7-9 with TRBJ1-2; D unresolved. Germline-derived CDR1 and CDR2 are SEHNR and FQNEAQ (reference sequence). Trimming took off 3 bases at V and 5 bases at J, with 7 bases between the two ends. The CDR3 covers 12 residues. The CDR3 protein is CASSFDVYGYTF. The CDR3, as DNA: TGTGCCAGCAGCTTTGACGTTTATGGCTACACCTTC.